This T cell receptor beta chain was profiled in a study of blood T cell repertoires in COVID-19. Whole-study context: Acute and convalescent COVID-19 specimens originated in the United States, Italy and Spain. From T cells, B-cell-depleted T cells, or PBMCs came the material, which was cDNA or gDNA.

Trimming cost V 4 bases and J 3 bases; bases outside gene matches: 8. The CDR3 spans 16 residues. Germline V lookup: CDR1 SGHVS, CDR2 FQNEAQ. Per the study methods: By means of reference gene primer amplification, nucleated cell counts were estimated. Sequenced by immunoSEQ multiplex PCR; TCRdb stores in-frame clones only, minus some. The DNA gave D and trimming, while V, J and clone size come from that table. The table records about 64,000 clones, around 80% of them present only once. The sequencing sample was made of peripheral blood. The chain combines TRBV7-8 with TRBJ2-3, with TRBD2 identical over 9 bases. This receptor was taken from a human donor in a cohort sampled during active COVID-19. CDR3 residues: CASSYTGTSNTDTQYF. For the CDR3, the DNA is TGTGCCAGCAGCTATACCGGGACTAGCAATACAGATACGCAGTATTTT.